This TCR beta chain was captured by sequencing in a study of shared clonotypes between healthy human individuals. CDR1 SEHNR and CDR2 FQNEAQ come from the germline V gene (reference sequence). The CDR3 is made up of 14 amino acids. Trimming removed 5 bases from V and 5 bases from J, with 10 bases in between. Over several immunoSEQ plates, each subset's genomic DNA was distributed in even portions. Clones were sequenced by immunoSEQ multiplex PCR, and TCRdb holds only the in-frame ones, with some missing. The sample lists under 600,000 clones, roughly four fifths seen once, with around 12% in the top ten.

The chain employs TRBV7-9 and TRBJ2-6; TRBD1 might be the D (5 bases). The origin of this receptor is a woman in her forties in good health. Some clones in this sample may be carry-over from other donors' samples. Input material: PBMCs. The CDR3 is CASSGQSRANVLTF. The CDR3 nucleotides are TGTGCCAGCAGCGGACAAAGTCGGGCCAACGTCCTGACTTTC.